Following are 25 T cell receptor beta chains from one sample sequenced in a study of PD-1 blockade in classical Hodgkin lymphoma. Described time point: cycle 4 day 1 (C4D1), after 5 to 7 weeks of nivolumab. With no exception, relapse followed autologous stem cell transplantation in all patients, and brentuximab vedotin exposure varied. The protocol was immunoSEQ multiplex PCR, while the TCRdb copy is restricted to in-frame clones and leaves out a portion. Among over 85,000 clones listed, just over 90% were seen once. The source was peripheral blood mononuclear cells (PBMCs), collected before the fourth cycle of nivolumab. The receptors here all came from a human donor with classical Hodgkin lymphoma.

The chain joins TRBV2 to TRBJ1-1; 10 nucleotides line up with TRBD1. Germline-derived CDR1 and CDR2 are SNHLY and FYNNEI. There are 16 residues in the CDR3. The V and J ends lost 4 bases and 3 bases, in that order; junction bases with no gene match: 8. DNA of the CDR3: TGTGCCAGCAGTGCGGGACAGGGGCTCCGGGACACTGAAGCTTTCTTT. Translation: CASSAGQGLRDTEAFF.

The chain uses TRBV19 and TRBJ2-7, with D possibly being TRBD2 (7 bases). The CDR3 sequence is 14 residues long. Germline values: CDR1 LNHDA, CDR2 SQIVND (reference sequence). Trimming left V 6 bases short and J 3 bases short, with 15 bases between. CDR3 protein: CASSGGGGDYEQYF. The CDR3 bases are TGTGCCAGTAGCGGAGGAGGGGGGGACTACGAGCAGTACTTC.

The chain combines TRBV11-1 with TRBJ2-1; the D is unclear. Per the germline V gene, CDR1 is SGHAT and CDR2 is FQDESV (reference sequence). This CDR3 has 17 amino acids. Trimming removed 4 bases from V and 9 bases from J, with 25 bases in between. CDR3 amino acids: CASSSPFTQTYVSEQFF. In DNA form, the CDR3 reads TGTGCCAGCAGCTCCCCTTTCACCCAAACGTACGTTAGTGAGCAGTTCTTC.

The chain uses TRBV14 and TRBJ1-4; no clear D gene. The germline gives CDR1 SGHDN, CDR2 FVKESK. CDR3 size: 16 residues. With 0 bases removed from V and 5 bases from J, the gap between germline ends came to 13 bases. CDR3 sequence: CASSQDRGKRNEKLFF. CDR3 nucleotides: TGTGCCAGCAGCCAAGATAGAGGGAAGAGGAATGAAAAACTGTTTTTT.

The chain combines TRBV27 with TRBJ1-2, with D maybe TRBD1 (5 bases). Germline CDR1 MNHEY, CDR2 SMNVEV (reference sequence). Trimming left V 4 bases short and J 2 bases short, with 14 bases between. The CDR3 runs 15 residues. CDR3 in DNA: TGTGCCAGCAGTTCGCTGGGGCTTGGGAACTATGGCTACACCTTC. This translates into CASSSLGLGNYGYTF.

The V gene is TRBV7-9, the J gene TRBJ1-2, with D possibly TRBD1 on 5 matching bases. Germline values: CDR1 SEHNR, CDR2 FQNEAQ (reference sequence). The CDR3 has 16 residues. Trimming stripped 4 bases from V and 0 bases from J, with 15 bases between. The CDR3 DNA follows: TGTGCCAGCAGCTCGCTCCTCAGGGCAGCTAACTATGGCTACACCTTC. This translates into CASSSLLRAANYGYTF.

In nucleotides, the CDR3 is TGTGCCTGGAGATTCTACGCCAACTATGGCTACACCTTC. Its protein is CAWRFYANYGYTF. V gene TRBV30 combines with J gene TRBJ1-2, with D uncertain. The germline gives CDR1 GTSNPN, CDR2 SVGIG (reference sequence). The length of the CDR3 is 13 residues. Deletions cut 3 bases from V and 2 bases from J, with 10 bases between.

The chain employs TRBV7-2 and TRBJ2-7, with D maybe TRBD2 (6 bases). CDR1 and CDR2 (germline): SGHTA, FQGNSA. Between the trimmed V and J ends, which lost 5 bases and 2 bases, there was a span of 10 bases. The CDR3 length is 13 residues. The chain's CDR3 is CASSRERAYEQYF. The CDR3 coding sequence is TGTGCCAGCAGCCGCGAGCGGGCCTACGAGCAGTACTTC.

The chain recombines TRBV6-1 with TRBJ2-3; the D gene is possibly TRBD2 (5 bases). The CDR3 contains 16 residues. V was shortened by 3 bases and J by 0 bases, with 13 bases between the two germline ends. The germline V gene has CDR1 MNHNS and CDR2 SASEGT. CDR3 region: CASSEEVQASTDTQYF. DNA of the CDR3: TGTGCCAGCAGTGAGGAGGTTCAGGCTAGCACAGATACGCAGTATTTT.

V gene TRBV7-2 combines with J gene TRBJ1-2; D is uncertain. The CDR3 length is 15 residues. CDR1 is SGHTA and CDR2 is FQGNSA in the germline V gene. V was shortened by 2 bases and J by 8 bases, with 18 bases between the two germline ends. The CDR3 nucleotides read TGTGCCAGCAGCTTAAACAGCCTAAAAAATCGGGGCTACACCTTC. Protein product: CASSLNSLKNRGYTF.

The chain joins TRBV6-1 to TRBJ1-1; D possibly corresponds to TRBD1 (5 bases). Between the trimmed V and J ends, which lost 3 bases and 8 bases, there was a span of 19 bases. The CDR3 runs 15 residues. Germline CDR1 and CDR2: MNHNS and SASEGT. CDR3 loop: CASSEPPAAAGEAFF. DNA for the CDR3: TGTGCCAGCAGTGAGCCCCCGGCGGCAGCAGGGGAAGCTTTCTTT.

The rearrangement joins TRBV5-1 to TRBJ2-3, with no clear D. The CDR3 runs to 17 residues. Trimming removed 0 bases at V and 1 base at J, with 15 bases between. Germline CDR1 SGHRS, CDR2 YFSETQ. CDR3 sequence reads: CASSLAAHFPGTDTQYF. As DNA, the CDR3 is TGCGCCAGCAGCTTGGCGGCACACTTTCCGGGCACAGATACGCAGTATTTT.

This chain joins TRBV5-1 and TRBJ2-1; TRBD2 agrees at 10 bases. CDR3 length equals 16 residues. V shed 2 bases and J 3 bases; nucleotides not matched to a gene: 5. CDR1 SGHRS and CDR2 YFSETQ come from the germline V gene. The CDR3 DNA follows: TGCGCCAGCAGCTTAGCTAGCGGGGGTCTCTACAATGAGCAGTTCTTC. Its translation: CASSLASGGLYNEQFF.

This rearrangement joins TRBV6-5 to TRBJ1-2; 9 bases are a match to TRBD1. V dropped 9 bases and J dropped 2; count of bases not matched to a gene: 10. The CDR3 consists of 15 residues. CDR1 is MNHEY and CDR2 is SVGAGI in the germline V gene. The DNA for the CDR3 is TGTGCCAGAGGGGACAGGGTCCGGCTAAACTATGGCTACACCTTC. This gives the protein CARGDRVRLNYGYTF.

This chain joins TRBV6-5 and TRBJ2-3; D possibly uses TRBD1 or TRBD2 (6 bases each). Germline CDR1 MNHEY, CDR2 SVGAGI. This CDR3 spans 15 amino acids. Trimming shortened V by 0 bases and J by 4 bases, and 11 bases separated the two germline ends. The CDR3 is CASSYSPGGADTQYF. The DNA of the CDR3 is TGTGCCAGCAGTTACTCGCCCGGGGGCGCAGATACGCAGTATTTT.

The gene calls are TRBV7-9 and TRBJ2-7, with TRBD1 as a possible D gene (6 bases). Germline V gene data show CDR1 as SEHNR and CDR2 as FQNEAQ (reference sequence). CDR3 size: 16 residues. V lost 6 bases to trimming and J lost 5 bases, with 23 bases between them. The CDR3 sequence: CASSYPLQGPRNEQYF. CDR3 nucleotides: TGTGCCAGCAGTTACCCATTACAGGGTCCCCGGAACGAGCAGTACTTC.

The chain uses TRBV29-1 and TRBJ1-2; D ambiguous. With 3 bases removed from V and 11 bases from J, the gap between germline ends came to 4 bases. The V gene's germline CDR1 is SQVTM and CDR2 ANQGSEA. This CDR3 is built from 8 residues. CDR3 in amino acids: CSVDQYTF. As DNA, the CDR3 is TGCAGCGTTGACCAGTACACCTTC.

The chain uses TRBV5-1 and TRBJ2-2; D not certain. CDR3 length: 16 residues. V was pared by 0 bases and J by 4 bases, with 13 bases between. Germline V gene sequence: CDR1 SGHRS, CDR2 YFSETQ. In DNA form, the CDR3 reads TGCGCCAGCAGCTTGGCCCCAACGAGATTCACCGGGGAGCTGTTTTTT. Its translation is CASSLAPTRFTGELFF.

V and J are TRBV4-1 and TRBJ2-7; TRBD2 matches at 7 bases. V was pared by 0 bases and J by 0 bases, with 11 bases of the junction left unmatched. The V gene's germline CDR1 is MGHRA and CDR2 YSYEKL. The CDR3 is 18 amino acids. CDR3 protein: CASSQEGGLGGSSYEQYF. The CDR3 DNA reads as TGCGCCAGCAGCCAAGAAGGAGGCTTGGGGGGGAGCTCCTACGAGCAGTACTTC.

This sequence joins TRBV29-1 and TRBJ2-3; D is tentatively TRBD1 or TRBD2 (5 bases each). The CDR3 is 13 amino acids. V shed 6 bases and J shed 1 base, with 11 bases lying between them. Germline CDR1 SQVTM, CDR2 ANQGSEA. CDR3 protein: CSVEGPGTDTQYF. The CDR3 nucleotides read TGCAGCGTCGAGGGACCTGGCACAGATACGCAGTATTTT.

The chain has TRBV5-5 and TRBJ2-3, with D perhaps given as TRBD1 or TRBD2 (5 bases each). CDR1 SGHKS and CDR2 YYEKEE come from the germline V gene (reference sequence). V lost 2 bases to trimming and J lost 2 bases, with 9 bases between them. The CDR3 sequence is 14 residues long. CDR3 bases: TGTGCCAGCAGCTTTGAGGGGTCCACAGATACGCAGTATTTT. It encodes CASSFEGSTDTQYF.

In DNA, the CDR3 is TGTGCCAGCACCGACACCGACCTCACAGATACGCAGTATTTT. This sequence encodes CASTDTDLTDTQYF. J is TRBJ2-3 and V is TRBV5-8; no clear D gene. This CDR3 has 14 residues. Germline CDR1 is SGHTS and CDR2 is YDEGEE. V lost 6 bases to trimming and J lost 2 bases, with 13 bases between them.

This clone was seen only once. This sample also contains other DNA sequences that code for the same CDR3. The CDR3 protein is CASSSGAVTRGYTF. DNA of the CDR3: TGTGCCAGCAGCTCGGGGGCTGTGACTCGGGGCTACACCTTC. V gene TRBV28 combines with J gene TRBJ1-2; maybe TRBD1 (6 bases). V was cut by 6 bases and J by 8 bases, with 19 bases left in between. The CDR3 totals 14 residues. The V gene's germline CDR1 is MDHEN and CDR2 SYDVKM.

The count of this clone is one. The gene calls are TRBV4-2 and TRBJ2-1; weak D call: TRBD1 (6 bases). The CDR3 runs to 14 residues. The V gene lost 5 bases and the J gene lost 3 bases, with 11 bases spanning the gap. Germline V gives CDR1 LGHNA, CDR2 YNFKEQ. The CDR3 region is CASSTGQSYNEQFF. CDR3 sequence (DNA): TGTGCCAGCAGCACCGGACAGAGCTACAATGAGCAGTTCTTC.

The chain carries TRBV5-6 and TRBJ2-7; 10 bases fit TRBD1. The length of the CDR3 is 14 residues. Trimming cost V 4 bases and J 1 base; bases outside gene matches: 2. Looked up from germline, CDR1 is SGHDT and CDR2 is YYEEEE. The CDR3 reads CASSGTGASYEQYF. DNA for the CDR3: TGTGCCAGCAGCGGGACAGGGGCTTCCTACGAGCAGTACTTC.